These 2 T cell receptor beta chains were all obtained from the same sample, sequenced in a study of T cells in Graves' hyperthyroidism and ophthalmopathy. TCR beta CDR3 region amplification was performed from RNA transcripts. The HTBI primer set served for first-round RT-PCR of the TCR CDR3. TCRdb used MiXCR to reprocess the multiplex PCR reads, holding one entry per CDR3 protein. Here the sample spans under 550,000 distinct CDR3 sequences, less than 20% being singletons. The sample taken for sequencing was blood. These receptors were obtained from a man between 40 and 49 years old with Graves' ophthalmopathy.

V and J are TRBV4-1 and TRBJ2-3; D possibly corresponds to TRBD2 (7 bases). Looked up from germline, CDR1 is MGHRA and CDR2 is YSYEKL. The CDR3 loop spans 17 amino acids. V gave up 0 bases and J gave up 3 bases, with 16 bases separating them. The CDR3 DNA sequence: TGCGCCAGCAGCCAAGAGGGGGCGACTAGCTCAACAGATACGCAGTATTTT. This codes for CASSQEGATSSTDTQYF.

In its sample, this clonotype was seen a few times. The chain uses TRBV6-1 and TRBJ2-2; 7 bases fit TRBD1. Germline V gene sequence: CDR1 MNHNS, CDR2 SASEGT. V shed 8 bases and J 6 bases; nucleotides not matched to a gene: 6. This CDR3 has 13 residues. The CDR3 DNA is TGTGCCAGCTGGGACAGCAACGCCGGGGAGCTGTTTTTT. It codes for CASWDSNAGELFF.